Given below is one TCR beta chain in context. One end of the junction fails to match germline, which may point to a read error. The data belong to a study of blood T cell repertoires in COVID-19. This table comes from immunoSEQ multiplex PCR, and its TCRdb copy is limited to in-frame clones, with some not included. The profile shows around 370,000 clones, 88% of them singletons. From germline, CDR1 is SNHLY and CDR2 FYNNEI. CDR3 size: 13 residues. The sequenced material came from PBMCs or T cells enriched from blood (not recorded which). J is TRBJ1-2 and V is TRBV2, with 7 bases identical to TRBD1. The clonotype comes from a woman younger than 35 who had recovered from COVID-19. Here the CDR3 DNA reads TGTGCCAGCAGCGAAGACAGGGATTATGGCTACACCTTC. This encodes CASSEDRDYGYTF. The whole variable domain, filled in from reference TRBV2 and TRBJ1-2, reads EPEVTQTPSHQVTQMGQEVILRCVPISNHLYFYWYRQILGQKVEFLVSFYNNEISEKSEIFDDQFSVERPDGSNFTLKIRSTKLEDSAMYFCASSEDRDYGYTFGSGTRLTVV.